This TCR beta chain originates from a study of T cells after yellow fever vaccination. Template-switching 5'RACE yielded the TCR cDNA; a universal primer site and UMIs were added in the process. TCRdb reprocessed the 5' RACE reads with MiXCR, giving one entry per CDR3 protein. Found here are about 510,000 distinct CDR3 sequences, less than 25% of them singletons; the top ten hold roughly 16%. Per germline, CDR1 MDHEN and CDR2 SYDVKM. V lost 3 bases to trimming and J lost 3 bases; unmatched junction nucleotides: 4. The CDR3 covers 14 residues. This clonotype was found a few times. The antigen remains unidentified. Study-wide results and caveats: Abundant bulk-derived clonotypes could contaminate FACS-sorted repertoires. Booster sampling recovered most clones from primary vaccination (about 97% CD4, around 88% CD8). It was a small share of clonotypes that appeared in both CD4 and CD8 compartments.

Here the sequenced sample was PBMCs, taken approximately 22 days after the first yellow fever vaccination. This sequence joins TRBV28 and TRBJ1-1; TRBD1 matches at 7 bases. The sequence came from a man younger than 35 who received the YFV17D yellow fever vaccine. The CDR3 DNA is TGTGCCAGCAGTTTTAACAGGGGTTACACTGAAGCTTTCTTT. Translated, it gives CASSFNRGYTEAFF.